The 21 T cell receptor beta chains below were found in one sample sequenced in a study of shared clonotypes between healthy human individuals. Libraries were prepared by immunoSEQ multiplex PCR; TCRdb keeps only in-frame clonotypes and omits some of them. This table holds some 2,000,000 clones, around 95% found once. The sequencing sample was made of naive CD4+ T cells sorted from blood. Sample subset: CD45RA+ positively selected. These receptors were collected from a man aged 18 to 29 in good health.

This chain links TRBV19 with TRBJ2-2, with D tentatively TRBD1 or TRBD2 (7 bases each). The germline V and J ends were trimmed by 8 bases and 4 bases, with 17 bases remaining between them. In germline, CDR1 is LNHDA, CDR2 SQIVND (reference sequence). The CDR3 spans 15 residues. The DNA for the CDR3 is TGTGCCAGTCACAACGACAGGGAGGGCACCGGGGAGCTGTTTTTT. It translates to CASHNDREGTGELFF. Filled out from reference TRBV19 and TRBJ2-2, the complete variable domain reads DGGITQSPKYLFRKEGQNVTLSCEQNLNHDAMYWYRQDPGQGLRLIYYSQIVNDFQKGDIAEGYSVSREKKESFPLTVTSAQKNPTAFYLCASHNDREGTGELFFGEGSRLTVL.

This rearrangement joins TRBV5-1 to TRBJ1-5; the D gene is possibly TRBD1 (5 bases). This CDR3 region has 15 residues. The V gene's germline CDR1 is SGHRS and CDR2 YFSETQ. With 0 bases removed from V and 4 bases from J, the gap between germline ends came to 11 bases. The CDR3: CASSLGTEGNQPQHF. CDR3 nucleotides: TGCGCCAGCAGCTTGGGGACGGAGGGGAATCAGCCCCAGCATTTT.

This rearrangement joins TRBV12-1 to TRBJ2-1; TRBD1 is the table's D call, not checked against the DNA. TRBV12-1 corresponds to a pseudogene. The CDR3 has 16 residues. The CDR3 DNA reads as TGTGCCAGCAGCTTTGCAGTGGCTGCCCCGTACAATGAGCAGTTCTTC. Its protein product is CASSFAVAAPYNEQFF.

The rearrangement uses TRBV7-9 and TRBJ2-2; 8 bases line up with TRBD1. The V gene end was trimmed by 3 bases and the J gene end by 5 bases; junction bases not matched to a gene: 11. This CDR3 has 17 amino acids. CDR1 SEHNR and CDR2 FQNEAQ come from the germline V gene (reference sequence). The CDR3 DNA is TGTGCCAGCAGCTTTTTCGTCGGACAGGGTAGTACCGGGGAGCTGTTTTTT. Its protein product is CASSFFVGQGSTGELFF.

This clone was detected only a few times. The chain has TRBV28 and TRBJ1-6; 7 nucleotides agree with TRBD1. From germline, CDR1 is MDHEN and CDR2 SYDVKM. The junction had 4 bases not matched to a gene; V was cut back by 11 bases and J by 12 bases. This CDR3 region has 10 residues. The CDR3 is CAWGTVPLHF. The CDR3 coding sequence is TGTGCCTGGGGGACAGTACCCCTCCACTTT.

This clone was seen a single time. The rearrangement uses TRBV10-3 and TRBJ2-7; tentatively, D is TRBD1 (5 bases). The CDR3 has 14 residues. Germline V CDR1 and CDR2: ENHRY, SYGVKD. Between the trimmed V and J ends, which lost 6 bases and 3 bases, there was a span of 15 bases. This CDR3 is CAISPSGLGYEQYF. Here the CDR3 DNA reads TGTGCCATCAGCCCTTCAGGGTTGGGCTACGAGCAGTACTTC.

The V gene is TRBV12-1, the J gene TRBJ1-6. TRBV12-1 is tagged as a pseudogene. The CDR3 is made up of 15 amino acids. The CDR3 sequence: CASSLRTANNSPLHF. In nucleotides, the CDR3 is TGTGCCAGCAGCTTAAGGACGGCGAATAATTCACCCCTCCACTTT.

CDR3 sequence (DNA): TGTGCCTGGGAGACAGGGTTTAACACTGAAGCTTTCTTT. It yields the protein CAWETGFNTEAFF. The rearrangement joins TRBV30 to TRBJ1-1, with TRBD1 matching over 7 bases. The CDR3 extends over 13 amino acids. CDR1 is GTSNPN and CDR2 is SVGIG in the germline V gene (reference sequence). Unmatched junction bases numbered 5, after V lost 5 bases and J lost 2 bases. The full variable domain, its missing parts supplied by reference TRBV30 and TRBJ1-1, is SQTIHQWPATLVQPVGSPLSLECTVEGTSNPNLYWYRQAAGRGLQLLFYSVGIGQISSEVPQNLSASRPQDRQFILSSKKLLLSDSGFYLCAWETGFNTEAFFGQGTRLTVV.

The CDR3 coding sequence is TGCGCCAGCAGCCAAGAAGGAGGGACACCGGTCTACACCTTC. It specifies CASSQEGGTPVYTF. The V gene is TRBV4-3, the J gene TRBJ1-2; D is perhaps TRBD1 (6 bases). Deletions cut 0 bases from V and 10 bases from J, with 15 bases between. The CDR3 extends over 14 amino acids. Germline CDR1 is LGHNA and CDR2 is YSLEER.

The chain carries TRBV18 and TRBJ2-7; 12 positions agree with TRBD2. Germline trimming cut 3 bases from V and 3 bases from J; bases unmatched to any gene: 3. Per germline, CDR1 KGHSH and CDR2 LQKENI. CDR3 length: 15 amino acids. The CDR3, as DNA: TGTGCCAGCTCACCGATGGGACTAGCGGGCTACGAGCAGTACTTC. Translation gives CASSPMGLAGYEQYF.

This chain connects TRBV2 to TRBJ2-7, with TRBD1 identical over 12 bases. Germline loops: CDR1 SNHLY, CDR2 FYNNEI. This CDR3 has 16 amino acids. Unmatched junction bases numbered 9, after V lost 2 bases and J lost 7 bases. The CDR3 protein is CASSERMGQGAKEQYF. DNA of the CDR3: TGTGCCAGCAGTGAAAGGATGGGACAGGGGGCGAAAGAGCAGTACTTC.

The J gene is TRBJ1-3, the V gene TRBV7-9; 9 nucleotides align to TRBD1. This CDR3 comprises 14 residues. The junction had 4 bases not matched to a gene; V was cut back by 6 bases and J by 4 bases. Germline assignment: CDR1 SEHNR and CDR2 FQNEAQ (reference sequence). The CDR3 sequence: CASSLTGGGNTIYF. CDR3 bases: TGTGCCAGCAGTTTAACAGGGGGCGGAAACACCATATATTTT.

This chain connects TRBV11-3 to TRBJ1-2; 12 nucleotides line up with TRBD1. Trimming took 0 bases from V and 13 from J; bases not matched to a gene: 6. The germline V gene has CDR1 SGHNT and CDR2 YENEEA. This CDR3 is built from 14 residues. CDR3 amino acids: CASSLEGTGGPITF. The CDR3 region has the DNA TGTGCCAGCAGCTTAGAAGGGACAGGGGGCCCCATCACCTTC.

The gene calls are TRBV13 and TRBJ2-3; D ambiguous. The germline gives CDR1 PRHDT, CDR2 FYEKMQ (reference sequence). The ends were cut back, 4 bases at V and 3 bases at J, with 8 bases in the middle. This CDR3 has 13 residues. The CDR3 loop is CASSSRATDTQYF. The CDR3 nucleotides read TGTGCCAGCAGCTCCCGCGCGACAGATACGCAGTATTTT.

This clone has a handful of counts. The CDR3 is CASSLRAGFDEQYF. The CDR3 nucleotides read TGCGCCAGCAGCCTTAGAGCGGGATTCGACGAGCAGTACTTC. V and J are TRBV4-1 and TRBJ2-7; 7 bases are a match to TRBD2. V lost 4 bases to trimming and J lost 5 bases; unmatched junction nucleotides: 8. Per the germline V gene, CDR1 is MGHRA and CDR2 is YSYEKL. The CDR3 has 14 residues.

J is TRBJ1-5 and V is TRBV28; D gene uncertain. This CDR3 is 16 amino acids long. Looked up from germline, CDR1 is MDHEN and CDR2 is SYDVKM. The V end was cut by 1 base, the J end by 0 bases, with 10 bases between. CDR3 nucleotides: TGTGCCAGCAGTTTATACGGAGCTAATAGCAATCAGCCCCAGCATTTT. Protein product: CASSLYGANSNQPQHF.

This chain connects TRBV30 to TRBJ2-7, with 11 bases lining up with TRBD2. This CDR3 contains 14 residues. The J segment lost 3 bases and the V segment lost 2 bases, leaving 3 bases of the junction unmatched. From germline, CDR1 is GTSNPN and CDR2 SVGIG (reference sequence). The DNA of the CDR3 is TGTGCCTGGAGTCTCACTAGCGGGAGCTACGAGCAGTACTTC. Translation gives CAWSLTSGSYEQYF.

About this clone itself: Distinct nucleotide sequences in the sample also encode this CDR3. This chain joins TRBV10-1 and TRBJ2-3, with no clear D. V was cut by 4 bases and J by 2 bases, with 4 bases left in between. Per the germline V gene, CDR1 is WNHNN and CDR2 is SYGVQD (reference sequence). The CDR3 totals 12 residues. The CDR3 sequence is CASSGTTDTQYF. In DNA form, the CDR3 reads TGCGCCAGCAGTGGGACCACAGATACGCAGTATTTT.

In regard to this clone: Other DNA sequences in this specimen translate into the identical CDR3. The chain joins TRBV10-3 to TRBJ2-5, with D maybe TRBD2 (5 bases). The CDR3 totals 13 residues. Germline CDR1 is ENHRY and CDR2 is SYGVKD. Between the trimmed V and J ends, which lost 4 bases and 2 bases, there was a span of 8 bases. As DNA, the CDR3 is TGTGCCATCAGTGGAGGGCCGCAAGAGACCCAGTACTTC. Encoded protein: CAISGGPQETQYF.

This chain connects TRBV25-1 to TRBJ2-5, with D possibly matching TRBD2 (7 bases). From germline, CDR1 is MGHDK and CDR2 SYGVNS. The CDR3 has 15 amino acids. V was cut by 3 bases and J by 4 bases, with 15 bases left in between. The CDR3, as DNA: TGTGCCAGCAGTGATTACCAGAGGGGGGGAGAGACCCAGTACTTC. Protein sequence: CASSDYQRGGETQYF.

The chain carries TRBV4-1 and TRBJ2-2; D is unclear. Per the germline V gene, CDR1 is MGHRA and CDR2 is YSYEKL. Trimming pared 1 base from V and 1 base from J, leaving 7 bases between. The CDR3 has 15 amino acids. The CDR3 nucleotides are TGCGCCAGCAGCCAAGTTATCGAGAACACCGGGGAGCTGTTTTTT. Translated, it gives CASSQVIENTGELFF.